Described below is a single T cell receptor (beta chain) sequence and its context. Its antigen remains unidentified. The source of the sample is a study of T cell therapy after organ transplantation. These patients had received solid-organ transplants and had drug-resistant or recurrent cytomegalovirus. Trimming cost V 5 bases and J 12 bases; bases outside gene matches: 6. The CDR3 length is 12 residues. The germline CDR1 and CDR2 sequences are MNHEY and SMNVEV (reference sequence). Produced via immunoSEQ multiplex PCR; TCRdb's table is partial and in-frame only. The data contain 51,000 or so clones, less than 95% of them singletons.

This rearrangement joins TRBV27 to TRBJ1-4; 7 bases fit TRBD1. The receptor was isolated from a human patient who had received a solid organ transplant and had CMV disease. Sequences were derived from CD8+ T cells from blood, sampled before autologous CMV-specific T cell therapy. The CDR3: CASSPIGQELFF. CDR3 coding DNA: TGTGCCAGCAGTCCCATCGGACAGGAACTGTTTTTT.